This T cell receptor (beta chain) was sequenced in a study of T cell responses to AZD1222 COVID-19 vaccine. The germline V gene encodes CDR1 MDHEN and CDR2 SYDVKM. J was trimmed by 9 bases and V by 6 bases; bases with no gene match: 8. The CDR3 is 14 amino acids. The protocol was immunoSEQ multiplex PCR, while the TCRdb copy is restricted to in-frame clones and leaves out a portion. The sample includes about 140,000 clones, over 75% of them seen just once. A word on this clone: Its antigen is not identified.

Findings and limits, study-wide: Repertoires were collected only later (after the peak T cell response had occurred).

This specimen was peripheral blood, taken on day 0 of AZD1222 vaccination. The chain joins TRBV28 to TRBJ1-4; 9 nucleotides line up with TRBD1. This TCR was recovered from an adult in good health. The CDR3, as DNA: TGTGCCAGCAGGCAAGGGACAGGGTCCCAAAAACTGTTTTTT. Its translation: CASRQGTGSQKLFF.